This TCR beta chain is drawn from a study of neoadjuvant nivolumab and ipilimumab in lung cancer (dated by TCRdb to the early 2020s). The study in broad terms: In the NEOSTAR trial, nivolumab was administered intravenously at 3 mg/kg on days 1, 15 and 29, and the combination arm also received ipilimumab 1 mg/kg on day 1 only. Matched pretherapy and resected tumor pairs were analyzed for seven patients, of whom four received nivolumab and three received nivolumab plus ipilimumab. The study compared TCR repertoires in pretherapy (baseline) peripheral blood with TCR repertoires in tumors resected at surgery following neoadjuvant immune checkpoint blockade. The trial treated 44 patients with operable NSCLC: 23 were randomized to nivolumab monotherapy and approximately 20 to nivolumab plus ipilimumab. The major pathologic response (MPR) rate in the intention-to-treat population in each study arm was designated as the primary trial endpoint.

The sample's time point, from its label and the paper: at surgical resection after neoadjuvant nivolumab +/- ipilimumab. Samples came from the phase 2 randomized NEOSTAR trial, which tested neoadjuvant nivolumab or nivolumab plus ipilimumab followed by surgery in operable NSCLC. V loses 0 bases of germline sequence and J loses 2 bases, and the interval between the two ends is 8 bases. The CDR3 contains 15 residues, cysteine and phenylalanine counted. The CDR3 DNA has 45 bases and is translated from base 1. CDR1 MNHEY and CDR2 SVGAGI were looked up in the germline V gene. General conclusions and limits of the study: Greater TCR richness and clonality were observed in resected tumors than in tumor-adjacent uninvolved lung, and increases were observed in more dual-therapy-treated tumors. There was no significant correlation between TCR clonality and pathologic tumor regression, and just a single major-pathologic-response sample was available for the clonality-regression analysis. TCR richness in pretherapy blood showed a positive correlation with richness in tumors resected after neoadjuvant therapy (Spearman R of about 0.82). A small number of samples was subjected to TCR sequencing. From pretherapy to surgery, tumor T-cell richness and clonality went up in three of three dual-therapy tumors, versus only two of four nivolumab-treated tumors.

Receptors were amplified or captured by the immunoSEQ multiplex PCR assay. In the source study's methods: Repertoires were summarized in terms of richness and clonality, and significantly expanded and contracted clones between pre- and post-therapy samples were identified. The clones in this table, taken by TCRdb from immuneACCESS, are in-frame only. Not every clone is retained; where verified, under half of the shortfall comes from an unresolved V gene, and the cause of the rest is unknown. V and J calls and clone size are given by that table; D and trimming were obtained from the DNA. For this sample the table gives about 28,000 clones, of which over 80% were detected only once. Clones ranked in the top ten supply around 5% of the sample. In regard to this clone: Its antigen has not been determined. No quality values exist for individual bases; no much larger clone is one base distant.

The chain joins TRBV6-5 to TRBJ1-3, with TRBD1 tentatively as D gene (5 bases match). The input for sequencing was tumor tissue, taken after neoadjuvant nivolumab, alone or with ipilimumab, at or shortly before surgery. The TCR comes from an adult with non-small cell lung cancer. The DNA reads TGTGCCAGCAGTTACTCGCTCAGGGCTGGAAACACCATATATTTT. This codes for CASSYSLRAGNTIYF.